The T cell receptor beta chain under discussion was sequenced for a study of patients and donors after allogeneic stem cell transplantation. TCRdb independently ran MiXCR on the RT-PCR reads; one entry per CDR3 protein. The sample yields over 200,000 distinct CDR3 sequences, around 41% seen once. Germline values: CDR1 SGHKS, CDR2 YYEKEE (reference sequence). The CDR3 covers 17 residues. Deletions cut 0 bases from V and 0 bases from J, with 13 bases between. The clonotype originates from a human donor who was either an allogeneic HSCT recipient or a stem cell or donor lymphocyte infusion donor (not recorded which). It is not recorded whose cells these are; they may come from a transplant donor. The sample comprised blood, either unsorted or a sorted T cell fraction (not recorded which). This chain uses TRBV5-5 with TRBJ1-3; no reliable D call. The CDR3 DNA follows: TGTGCCAGCAGCTTGGCTCGACCAGAGGGCTCTGGAAACACCATATATTTT. It codes for CASSLARPEGSGNTIYF.